A single sample gave rise to the 30 T cell receptor beta chains below, sequenced in a study of T-cell reconstitution after alpha-beta-depleted transplantation in children (dated by TCRdb to the mid-2010s). The sample's time point label, in plain terms: day 60 (about 2 months) after transplantation. The sample's treatment or condition label is to be understood as: allogeneic hematopoietic cell transplantation with graft depleted of TCRalphabeta T cells and CD19 B cells. Library preparation was by PCR. Sequencing took place on an Illumina HiSeq 2500. Molecular barcoding was employed in the preparation of TCR libraries, with unique molecular identifiers being used to normalize TCRbeta repertoire quantification. The public reads were reprocessed in TCRdb via fastp at Q25 and MiXCR, keeping in-frame beta chains. Each record represents a unique CDR3 protein, reported with the most common genes and DNA among its rows. A total of 40,000 to 55,000 distinct CDR3 sequences appear in this sample, less than 6% of them only once. Of the sample, more than 30% falls within the top ten clones.

The sample in question was PBMCs, mostly from graft donor cells, obtained 60 days after TCRalphabeta/CD19-depleted stem cell transplant. Receptor source: a female patient aged 2-10 years who had a stem cell transplant for aplastic anemia, so the T cells may come from the graft donor.

This clonotype was observed many times. The chain couples TRBV15 to TRBJ2-2, with D tentatively TRBD2 (5 bases). Per germline, CDR1 LNHNV and CDR2 YYDKDF (reference sequence). There are 15 residues in the CDR3. V was clipped by 4 bases and J by 1 base, with 10 bases between them. The CDR3 DNA is TGTGCCACCAGCAACGGACTTTTGAACACCGGGGAGCTGTTTTTT. The encoded protein is CATSNGLLNTGELFF.

This clonotype came up many times. The chain combines TRBV5-1 with TRBJ2-4; 10 bases are shared with TRBD1. CDR3 length: 14 residues. Unmatched junction bases numbered 7, after V lost 4 bases and J lost 9 bases. The germline CDR1 and CDR2 sequences are SGHRS and YFSETQ. DNA for the CDR3: TGCGCCAGCAGCCTGGGACAGGGGAAGGTCATTCAGTACTTC. Its protein product is CASSLGQGKVIQYF.

The chain uses TRBV20-1 and TRBJ2-1, with 7 nucleotides matching TRBD1. Trimming cost V 3 bases and J 0 bases; bases outside gene matches: 11. This CDR3 region has 17 residues. Germline CDR1 DFQATT, CDR2 SNEGSKA (reference sequence). The CDR3 spells CSARAVLGQSSYNEQFF. In DNA, the CDR3 is TGCAGTGCTAGGGCCGTTTTGGGACAGTCCTCCTACAATGAGCAGTTCTTC.

This clonotype was observed at least ten times. The chain carries TRBV15 and TRBJ2-1; either TRBD1 or TRBD2 may fit D (5 bases each). V was cut by 1 base and J by 1 base, with 14 bases left in between. This CDR3 is built from 17 residues. Germline V gene data show CDR1 as LNHNV and CDR2 as YYDKDF (reference sequence). The CDR3 loop reads CATSRVEGFWSYNEQFF. The DNA of the CDR3 is TGTGCCACCAGCAGAGTCGAGGGGTTCTGGTCCTACAATGAGCAGTTCTTC.

This clonotype was detected ten times or more. The chain combines TRBV12-3 or TRBV12-4 with TRBJ2-7; no clear D. Trimming pared 3 bases from V and 3 bases from J, leaving 9 bases between. The CDR3 extends over 13 amino acids. CDR3 sequence: CASSFLVYYEQYF. The CDR3 DNA is TGTGCCAGCAGTTTTCTAGTTTACTACGAGCAGTACTTC.

Regarding this clonotype: Just one base apart from a much larger clone, this may be a read error. V gene TRBV4-2 combines with J gene TRBJ2-3, with TRBD2 as a possible D gene (7 bases). The CDR3 is 15 residues long. The germline V gene encodes CDR1 LGHNA and CDR2 YNFKEQ. The V end lost 3 bases, the J end lost 5 bases, and 15 bases lay between the germline ends. In nucleotides, the CDR3 is TGTGCCAGCAGCCATCCGGGGGGCTATGGAGATACGCAGTATTTT. Encoded protein: CASSHPGGYGDTQYF.

In its sample, this clonotype was seen many times. In DNA form, the CDR3 reads TGTGCCAGCACCATAACGAACACTGAAGCTTTCTTT. Its translation is CASTITNTEAFF. The J gene is TRBJ1-1, the V gene TRBV6-1; D ambiguous. Germline loops: CDR1 MNHNS, CDR2 SASEGT. Trimming removed 7 bases at V and 1 base at J, with 7 bases between. The CDR3 runs to 12 residues.

In this sample, this clonotype turned up many times. This rearrangement joins TRBV20-1 to TRBJ2-1, with 7 bases that match TRBD2. With 1 base clipped from V and 12 bases from J, the junction kept 6 bases outside the gene matches. This CDR3 region has 12 residues. CDR1 and CDR2 (germline): DFQATT, SNEGSKA (reference sequence). This CDR3 reads CSARGLADWQFF. CDR3 coding DNA: TGCAGTGCTAGAGGGCTAGCGGATTGGCAGTTCTTC.

This chain links TRBV5-4 with TRBJ1-2; D gene ambiguous. Trimming cost V 0 bases and J 0 bases, with 6 bases left between them. Germline lookup yields CDR1 SGHNT and CDR2 YYREEE (reference sequence). The CDR3 length is 14 residues. In DNA, the CDR3 is TGTGCCAGCAGCTTGGACAGTTCTAACTATGGCTACACCTTC. As protein: CASSLDSSNYGYTF.

This clonotype was seen ten or more times. V is TRBV20-1 and J is TRBJ1-3; D is possibly TRBD1 (6 bases). V lost 5 bases and J lost 4, with 18 bases in between. CDR1 is DFQATT, CDR2 SNEGSKA, per germline (reference sequence). The CDR3 runs 15 residues. CDR3 sequence: CSALRTAGGGNTIYF. In DNA, the CDR3 is TGCAGTGCTCTTCGGACAGCGGGAGGAGGAAACACCATATATTTT.

At least ten counts were recorded for this clonotype. The CDR3 nucleotides are TGCGCCAGCAGCTTGTTGGCGGGAGGGACCCCAGCCAAAAACATTCAGTACTTC. Encoded protein: CASSLLAGGTPAKNIQYF. This chain connects TRBV5-1 to TRBJ2-4; 9 bases map to TRBD2. Germline V lookup: CDR1 SGHRS, CDR2 YFSETQ. Losses at the gene ends were 1 base for V and 0 bases for J; bases not matched to a gene: 8. The CDR3 length is 18 residues.

V is TRBV19 and J is TRBJ2-5; D perhaps matches TRBD1 (5 bases). V was shortened by 0 bases and J by 3 bases, with 11 bases between the two germline ends. The CDR3 runs to 15 residues. CDR1 LNHDA and CDR2 SQIVND come from the germline V gene (reference sequence). The CDR3 DNA sequence: TGTGCCAGTAGTATAGATTCTTCAGGGAAAGAGACCCAGTACTTC. Protein sequence: CASSIDSSGKETQYF.

This clonotype was counted ten times or more. This chain uses TRBV5-1 with TRBJ2-7, with D maybe TRBD2 (5 bases). The germline CDR1 and CDR2 sequences are SGHRS and YFSETQ. Between the trimmed V and J ends, which lost 0 bases and 2 bases, there was a span of 9 bases. This CDR3 region has 14 residues. DNA of the CDR3: TGCGCCAGCAGCTTGGCGGGGTCGGCCTACGAGCAGTACTTC. It is translated as CASSLAGSAYEQYF.

This clonotype showed up just a few times. V gene TRBV20-1 combines with J gene TRBJ2-7, with 12 positions matching TRBD2. The CDR3 covers 15 residues. Germline CDR1 is DFQATT and CDR2 is SNEGSKA (reference sequence). V shed 1 base, J shed 3 bases, and the junction held 4 bases outside the gene matches. CDR3 protein: CSARGLAGAIYEQYF. The CDR3 DNA reads TGCAGTGCTAGAGGACTAGCGGGAGCGATCTACGAGCAGTACTTC.

This clonotype appeared a few times. Here the CDR3 reads CASSLRGSPRGAFF. The CDR3 region has the DNA TGTGCCAGCAGTTTAAGGGGCAGCCCGAGGGGGGCTTTCTTT. The V and J genes are TRBV27 and TRBJ1-1; a possible D gene is TRBD1 (6 bases). Germline V gene lookup returns CDR1 MNHEY and CDR2 SMNVEV (reference sequence). The CDR3 has 14 residues. Trimming removed 2 bases at V and 11 bases at J, with 18 bases between.

The rearrangement joins TRBV19 to TRBJ2-1; D call uncertain. V lost 5 bases to trimming and J lost 5 bases, with 10 bases between them. Germline CDR1 LNHDA, CDR2 SQIVND (reference sequence). The CDR3 has 13 residues. Here the CDR3 reads CASSGDRDNEQFF. The CDR3 DNA reads TGTGCCAGTAGTGGTGACCGAGACAATGAGCAGTTCTTC.

This clonotype was recorded many times. V usage is TRBV11-2 and J usage is TRBJ2-2; the match to TRBD1 covers 9 bases. Trimming cost V 6 bases and J 7 bases; bases outside gene matches: 9. Germline-derived CDR1 and CDR2 are SGHAT and FQNNGV. The CDR3 is made up of 15 amino acids. CDR3 bases: TGTGCCAGCAGTTCCTCGACAGGGGGGAACGGGGAGCTGTTTTTT. It translates to CASSSSTGGNGELFF.

Many counts were recorded for this clonotype. The rearrangement joins TRBV7-9 to TRBJ2-1, with 8 nucleotides matching TRBD2. The V and J ends lost 1 base and 4 bases, in that order; junction bases with no gene match: 3. CDR3 length: 15 residues. Germline V gene data show CDR1 as SEHNR and CDR2 as FQNEAQ (reference sequence). As DNA, the CDR3 is TGTGCCAGCAGCTTAGGAGCGGGGGAATACAATGAGCAGTTCTTC. Translation gives CASSLGAGEYNEQFF.

This clonotype was counted between two and nine times. The chain combines TRBV4-2 with TRBJ2-6; D remains unclear. The CDR3 loop spans 15 amino acids. Germline V lookup: CDR1 LGHNA, CDR2 YNFKEQ. Between the trimmed V and J ends, which lost 0 bases and 0 bases, there was a span of 3 bases. CDR3 in amino acids: CASSQDRSGANVLTF. The CDR3 nucleotides read TGTGCCAGCAGCCAAGATCGCTCTGGGGCCAACGTCCTGACTTTC.

This clonotype was observed at least ten times. The CDR3 spells CASSFSGGQANYGYTF. CDR3 in DNA: TGTGCCAGCAGTTTTTCAGGGGGCCAAGCTAACTATGGCTACACCTTC. V usage is TRBV12-3 or TRBV12-4 and J usage is TRBJ1-2; TRBD1 matches at 8 bases. V was pared by 3 bases and J by 0 bases, with 6 bases of the junction left unmatched. The CDR3 consists of 16 residues.

This chain joins TRBV7-6 and TRBJ2-3, with D possibly matching TRBD1 (6 bases). The CDR3 has 13 residues. The V and J ends lost 10 bases and 2 bases respectively, with 13 bases between them. The germline V gene encodes CDR1 SGHVS and CDR2 FNYEAQ. CDR3 residues: CAITDRTTDTQYF. CDR3 in DNA: TGTGCCATAACTGACAGGACCACAGATACGCAGTATTTT. The entire variable domain, with the rest obtained from reference TRBV7-6 and TRBJ2-3, is as follows: GAGVSQSPRYKVTKRGQDVALRCDPISGHVSLYWYRQALGQGPEFLTYFNYEAQQDKSGLPNDRFSAERPEGSISTLTIQRTEQRDSAMYRCAITDRTTDTQYFGPGTRLTVL.

There are many counts of this clonotype. The chain recombines TRBV7-8 with TRBJ1-1; tentatively, D is TRBD1 (6 bases). This CDR3 region has 13 residues. V lost 5 bases and J lost 10, with 17 bases in between. Germline CDR1 is SGHVS and CDR2 is FQNEAQ. The CDR3 DNA reads TGTGCCAGCAGCCCCTACAGGGAGGTGGGAGCTTTCTTT. Translating gives CASSPYREVGAFF.

This clonotype was counted many times. The CDR3 loop reads CSASQGREGYTF. The CDR3 bases are TGCAGTGCTAGTCAGGGGCGGGAGGGCTACACCTTC. The chain combines TRBV20-1 with TRBJ1-2, with D possibly matching TRBD1 (6 bases). The CDR3 consists of 12 residues. Germline lookup yields CDR1 DFQATT and CDR2 SNEGSKA (reference sequence). V was clipped by 3 bases and J by 8 bases, with 13 bases between them.

The rearrangement uses TRBV12-3 or TRBV12-4 and TRBJ1-1; TRBD1 matches 8 bases. The length of the CDR3 is 13 residues. V shed 6 bases and J 5 bases; nucleotides not matched to a gene: 5. Here the CDR3 reads CASRDREITEAFF. The CDR3 coding sequence is TGTGCCAGCAGGGACAGGGAAATAACTGAAGCTTTCTTT.

This clonotype has at least ten counts. The chain combines TRBV27 with TRBJ2-5; tentative D call: TRBD1 (5 bases). CDR1 is MNHEY and CDR2 is SMNVEV in the germline V gene (reference sequence). CDR3 length equals 13 residues. The germline V and J ends were trimmed by 3 bases and 5 bases, with 10 bases remaining between them. The CDR3 loop is CASSFKGWETQYF. The CDR3 DNA sequence: TGTGCCAGCAGTTTTAAGGGGTGGGAGACCCAGTACTTC.

This clonotype appeared many times. The V call is TRBV7-8, the J call TRBJ2-7, with 8 bases aligning to TRBD1. J lost 0 bases, V lost 5 bases, and 9 bases had no gene match. Germline V gives CDR1 SGHVS, CDR2 FQNEAQ. CDR3 length: 16 residues. Written as DNA, the CDR3 is TGTGCCAGCAGCCCACTCGGACAGGGAGTCTCCTACGAGCAGTACTTC. Translating it yields CASSPLGQGVSYEQYF.

This clonotype was observed at least ten times. The rearrangement joins TRBV5-1 to TRBJ1-2; D might be TRBD1 (6 bases). This CDR3 spans 19 amino acids. CDR1 is SGHRS, CDR2 YFSETQ, per germline. The V end lost 0 bases, the J end lost 4 bases, and 25 bases lay between the germline ends. CDR3 sequence: CASSLGRLPRGGPGYGYTF. In nucleotides, the CDR3 is TGCGCCAGCAGCTTGGGCCGACTGCCCAGGGGTGGGCCAGGCTATGGCTACACCTTC.

This clonotype has just a few counts. The V gene is TRBV30, the J gene TRBJ2-2, with D uncertain. The germline CDR1 and CDR2 sequences are GTSNPN and SVGIG (reference sequence). The CDR3 is 12 amino acids. CDR3 nucleotides: TGTGCTAAAGAGAGATCCACCGGGGAGCTGTTTTTT. Translating it yields CAKERSTGELFF.

This clonotype showed up many times. The chain has TRBV6-5 and TRBJ1-6; 10 positions agree with TRBD1. Germline CDR1 is MNHEY and CDR2 is SVGAGI. V was clipped by 6 bases and J by 9 bases; unmatched bases: 5. The length of the CDR3 is 14 residues. The CDR3 region has the DNA TGTGCCAGCAGGAAGACAGGGGGCGCTTCACCCCTCCACTTT. Amino acid sequence: CASRKTGGASPLHF.

This clonotype has at least ten counts. The chain couples TRBV29-1 to TRBJ2-5; D is unclear. V shed 3 bases and J shed 4 bases, with 12 bases lying between them. CDR1 and CDR2 from the germline V gene are SQVTM and ANQGSEA. This CDR3 contains 13 residues. CDR3 coding DNA: TGCAGCGTTGATCTCCGGGCTCGAGAGACCCAGTACTTC. Its protein product is CSVDLRARETQYF.